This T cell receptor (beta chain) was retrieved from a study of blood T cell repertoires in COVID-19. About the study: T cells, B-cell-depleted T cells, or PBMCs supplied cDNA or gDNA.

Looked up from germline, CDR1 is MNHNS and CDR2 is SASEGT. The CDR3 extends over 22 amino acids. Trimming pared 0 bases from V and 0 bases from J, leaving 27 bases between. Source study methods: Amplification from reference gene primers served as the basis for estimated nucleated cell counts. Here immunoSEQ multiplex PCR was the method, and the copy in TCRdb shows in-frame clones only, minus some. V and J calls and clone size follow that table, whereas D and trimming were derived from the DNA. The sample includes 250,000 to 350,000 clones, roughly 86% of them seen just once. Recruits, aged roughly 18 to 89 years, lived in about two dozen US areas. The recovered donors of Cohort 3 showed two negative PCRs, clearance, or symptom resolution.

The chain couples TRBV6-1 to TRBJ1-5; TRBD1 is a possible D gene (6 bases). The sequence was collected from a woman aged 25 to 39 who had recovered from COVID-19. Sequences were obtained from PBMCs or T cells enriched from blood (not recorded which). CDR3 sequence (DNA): TGTGCCAGCAGTGAAGCTGGGAATTCCAGGGGCCCGCCAGTTTATAGCAATCAGCCCCAGCATTTT. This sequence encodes CASSEAGNSRGPPVYSNQPQHF.